The source of this T cell receptor beta chain is a study of blood T cell repertoires in COVID-19. Overall study: COVID-19 samples from acute and convalescent phases originated in the United States, Italy and Spain.

Measured with immunoSEQ multiplex PCR; TCRdb has only the in-frame clones, and not every one. The sample carries approximately 50,000 clones, about 85% recorded once. Germline V gene data show CDR1 as LNHNV and CDR2 as YYDKDF (reference sequence). CDR3 length: 13 amino acids. V lost 8 bases and J lost 8; bases outside the gene matches: 9. The clonotype comes from a human donor in a cohort sampled during active COVID-19. Specimen: peripheral blood. The rearrangement uses TRBV15 and TRBJ1-2, with TRBD1 matching 9 bases. The CDR3 DNA sequence: TGTGCCACCTATTCCTCTGGACAGGGGGGCTACACCTTC. This gives the protein CATYSSGQGGYTF.